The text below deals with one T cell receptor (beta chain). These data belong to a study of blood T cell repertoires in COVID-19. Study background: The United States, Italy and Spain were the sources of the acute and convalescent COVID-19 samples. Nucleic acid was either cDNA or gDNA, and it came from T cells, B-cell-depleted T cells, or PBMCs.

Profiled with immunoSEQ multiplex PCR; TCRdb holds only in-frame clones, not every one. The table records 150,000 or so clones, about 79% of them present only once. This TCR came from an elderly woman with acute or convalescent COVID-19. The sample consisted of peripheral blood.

In nucleotides, the CDR3 is TGTGCCAGCAGCAGTGCCTCTTATGGGGCCCTTAACAATGAGCAGTTCTTC. This codes for CASSSASYGALNNEQFF. The V call is TRBV5-4, the J call TRBJ2-1, with a weak D call TRBD1 (5 bases). This CDR3 has 17 residues. The germline V and J ends were trimmed by 4 bases and 5 bases, with 22 bases remaining between them. Looked up from germline, CDR1 is SGHNT and CDR2 is YYREEE (reference sequence). The full variable domain, with the rest looked up from reference TRBV5-4 and TRBJ2-1, is ETGVTQSPTHLIKTRGQQVTLRCSSQSGHNTVSWYQQALGQGPQFIFQYYREEENGRGNFPPRFSGLQFPNYSSELNVNALELDDSALYLCASSSASYGALNNEQFFGPGTRLTVL.